Listed here are 7 T cell receptor beta chains from one sample, sequenced in a study of blood T cell repertoires in COVID-19. The table came from immunoSEQ multiplex PCR; TCRdb's copy has only in-frame clones and leaves some out. Seen here are 200,000 to 250,000 clones, about 93% observed once, and the top ten hold around 0.86%. Sequenced: peripheral blood. These receptors originate from a man aged 25-45 years with COVID-19, enrolled during active disease.

This rearrangement joins TRBV7-3 to TRBJ2-3; 8 bases are a match to TRBD2. This CDR3 has 18 residues. V gave up 1 base and J gave up 3 bases; unmatched junction bases: 12. Germline V gives CDR1 SGHTA, CDR2 FQGTGA. CDR3 in amino acids: CASSLRKISGVGTDTQYF. The CDR3 nucleotides are TGTGCCAGCAGCTTAAGGAAAATTAGCGGGGTGGGAACAGATACGCAGTATTTT.

This chain uses TRBV9 with TRBJ1-2; D may be TRBD1 (5 bases). The germline V gene encodes CDR1 SGDLS and CDR2 YYNGEE. This CDR3 spans 14 amino acids. V was cut by 4 bases and J by 6 bases, with 16 bases left in between. The CDR3 loop is CASSSRAQGDGYTF. The DNA for the CDR3 is TGTGCCAGCAGCTCTCGGGCCCAAGGGGATGGCTACACCTTC.

In its sample, this clone was seen once. The chain carries TRBV12-5 and TRBJ1-5, with D possibly being TRBD1 (6 bases). There are 16 residues in the CDR3. Germline-derived CDR1 and CDR2 are LGHNT and FRNRAP. Trimming left V 8 bases short and J 7 bases short, with 24 bases between. The CDR3 sequence: CASSALAGGASQPQHF. DNA for the CDR3: TGTGCTAGTAGTGCATTGGCCGGGGGGGCAAGCCAGCCCCAGCATTTT. The variable domain in full, completed from reference TRBV12-5 and TRBJ1-5, reads DARVTQTPRHKVTEMGQEVTMRCQPILGHNTVFWYRQTMMQGLELLAYFRNRAPLDDSGMPKDRFSAEMPDATLATLKIQPSEPRDSAVYFCASSALAGGASQPQHFGDGTRLSIL.

V usage is TRBV5-6 and J usage is TRBJ2-5; TRBD1 aligns across 8 bases. Germline CDR1 is SGHDT and CDR2 is YYEEEE. This CDR3 has 14 amino acids. Trimming removed 6 bases from V and 4 bases from J; junction bases left unmatched: 8. The DNA for the CDR3 is TGTGCCAGCACCCTAGACAGGGGATTAGAGACCCAGTACTTC. Translated, it gives CASTLDRGLETQYF.

This rearrangement joins TRBV12-3 or TRBV12-4 to TRBJ1-1; D remains ambiguous. The CDR3 is 13 amino acids. Trimming removed 2 bases from V and 4 bases from J, with 8 bases in between. In DNA, the CDR3 is TGTGCCAGCAGTTTAAGCTACGCCACTGAAGCTTTCTTT. Translated: CASSLSYATEAFF.

V usage is TRBV7-3 and J usage is TRBJ1-1; no clear D. Germline loops: CDR1 SGHTA, CDR2 FQGTGA. The CDR3 runs 13 residues. V lost 4 bases to trimming and J lost 1 base, with 7 bases between them. The chain's CDR3 is CASSSGANTEAFF. DNA of the CDR3: TGTGCCAGCAGCTCGGGAGCGAACACTGAAGCTTTCTTT.

The gene calls are TRBV18 and TRBJ1-3; 8 bases map to TRBD1. V lost 5 bases to trimming and J lost 4 bases; unmatched junction nucleotides: 10. This CDR3 region has 16 residues. CDR1 is KGHSH and CDR2 is LQKENI in the germline V gene. The CDR3 DNA reads TGTGCCAGCTCAGCCGGTTCCAGGGGGCTCGGAAACACCATATATTTT. Translated: CASSAGSRGLGNTIYF.